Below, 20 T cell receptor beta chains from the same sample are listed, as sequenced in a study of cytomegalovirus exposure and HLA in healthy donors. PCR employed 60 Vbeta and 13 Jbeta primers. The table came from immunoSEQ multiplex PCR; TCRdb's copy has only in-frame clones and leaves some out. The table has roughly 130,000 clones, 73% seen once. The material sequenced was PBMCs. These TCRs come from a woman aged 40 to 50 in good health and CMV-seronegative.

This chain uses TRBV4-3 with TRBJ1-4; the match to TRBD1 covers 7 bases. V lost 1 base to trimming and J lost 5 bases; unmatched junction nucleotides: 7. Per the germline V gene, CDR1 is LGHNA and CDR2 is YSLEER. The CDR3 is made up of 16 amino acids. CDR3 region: CASSQGRDSENEKLFF. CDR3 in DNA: TGCGCCAGCAGCCAAGGACGGGACAGCGAGAATGAAAAACTGTTTTTT.

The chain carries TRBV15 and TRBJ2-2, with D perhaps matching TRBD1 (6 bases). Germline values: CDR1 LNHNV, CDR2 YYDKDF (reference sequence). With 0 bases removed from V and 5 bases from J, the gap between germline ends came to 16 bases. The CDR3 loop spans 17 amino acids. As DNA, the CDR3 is TGTGCCACCAGCAGAGATAGGGGGTCTGCTATAACCGGGGAGCTGTTTTTT. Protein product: CATSRDRGSAITGELFF.

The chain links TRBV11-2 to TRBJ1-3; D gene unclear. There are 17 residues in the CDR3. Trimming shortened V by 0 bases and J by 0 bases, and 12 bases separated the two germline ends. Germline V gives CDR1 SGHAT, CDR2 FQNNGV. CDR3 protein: CASSLDLWAISGNTIYF. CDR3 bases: TGTGCCAGCAGCTTAGATCTGTGGGCAATCTCTGGAAACACCATATATTTT.

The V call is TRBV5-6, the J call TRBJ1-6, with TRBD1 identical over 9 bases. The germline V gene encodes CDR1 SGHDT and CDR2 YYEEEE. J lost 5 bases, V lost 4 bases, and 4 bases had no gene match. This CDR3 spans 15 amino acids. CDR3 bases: TGTGCCAGCAGCCTGGGGGACAGGGATAATTCACCCCTCCACTTT. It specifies CASSLGDRDNSPLHF.

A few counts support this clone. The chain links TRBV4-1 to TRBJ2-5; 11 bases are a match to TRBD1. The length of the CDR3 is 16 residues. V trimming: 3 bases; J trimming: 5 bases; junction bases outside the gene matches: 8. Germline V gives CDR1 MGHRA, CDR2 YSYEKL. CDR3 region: CASSHLDRGREETQYF. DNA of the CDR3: TGCGCCAGCAGCCACCTGGACAGGGGGCGCGAGGAGACCCAGTACTTC.

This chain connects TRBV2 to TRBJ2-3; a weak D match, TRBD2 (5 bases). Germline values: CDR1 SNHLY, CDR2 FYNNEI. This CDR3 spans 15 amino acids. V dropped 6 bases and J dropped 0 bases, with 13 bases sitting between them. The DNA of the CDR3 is TGTGCCAGCAGGCGTAGCGCATCTAGCACAGATACGCAGTATTTT. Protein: CASRRSASSTDTQYF.

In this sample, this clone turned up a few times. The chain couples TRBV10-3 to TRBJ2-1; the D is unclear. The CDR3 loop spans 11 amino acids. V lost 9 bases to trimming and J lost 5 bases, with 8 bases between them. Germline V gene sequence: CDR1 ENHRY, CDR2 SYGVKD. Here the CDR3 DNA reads TGTGCCATTGGGCCACACAATGAGCAGTTCTTC. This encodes CAIGPHNEQFF.

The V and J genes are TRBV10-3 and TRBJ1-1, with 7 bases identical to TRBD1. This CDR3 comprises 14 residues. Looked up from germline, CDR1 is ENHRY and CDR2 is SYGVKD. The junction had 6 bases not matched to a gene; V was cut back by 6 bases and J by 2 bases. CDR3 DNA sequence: TGTGCCATCAGCCGCGACAGGGATAACACTGAAGCTTTCTTT. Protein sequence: CAISRDRDNTEAFF.

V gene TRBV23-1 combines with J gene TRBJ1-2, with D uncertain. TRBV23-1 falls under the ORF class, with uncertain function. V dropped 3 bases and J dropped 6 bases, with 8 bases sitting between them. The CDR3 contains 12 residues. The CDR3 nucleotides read TGCGCCAGCAGTCAGAAATGGCATGGCTACACCTTC. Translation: CASSQKWHGYTF.

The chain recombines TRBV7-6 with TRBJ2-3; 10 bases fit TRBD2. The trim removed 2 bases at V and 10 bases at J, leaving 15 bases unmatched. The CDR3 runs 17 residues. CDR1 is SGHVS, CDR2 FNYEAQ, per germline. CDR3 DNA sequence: TGTGCCAGCAGCTTAATGTTAGCGGGGGGCCGATCCCTTGCGCAGTATTTT. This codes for CASSLMLAGGRSLAQYF.

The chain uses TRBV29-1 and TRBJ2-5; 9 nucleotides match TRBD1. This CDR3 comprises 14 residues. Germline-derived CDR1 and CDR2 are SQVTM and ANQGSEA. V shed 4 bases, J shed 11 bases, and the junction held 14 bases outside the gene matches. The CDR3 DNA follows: TGCAGCGTTGGTTCGGGGACAGGGTTGAGTGAGCAGTACTTC. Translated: CSVGSGTGLSEQYF.

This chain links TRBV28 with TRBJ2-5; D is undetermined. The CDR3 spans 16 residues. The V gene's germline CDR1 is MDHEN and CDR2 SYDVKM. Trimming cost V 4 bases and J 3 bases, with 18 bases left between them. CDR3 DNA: TGTGCCAGCAGTTCTTTCTCCCAAAGACAAAAAGAGACCCAGTACTTC. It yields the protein CASSSFSQRQKETQYF. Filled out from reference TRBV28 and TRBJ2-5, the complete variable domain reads DVKVTQSSRYLVKRTGEKVFLECVQDMDHENMFWYRQDPGLGLRLIYFSYDVKMKEKGDIPEGYSVSREKKERFSLILESASTNQTSMYLCASSSFSQRQKETQYFGPGTRLLVL.

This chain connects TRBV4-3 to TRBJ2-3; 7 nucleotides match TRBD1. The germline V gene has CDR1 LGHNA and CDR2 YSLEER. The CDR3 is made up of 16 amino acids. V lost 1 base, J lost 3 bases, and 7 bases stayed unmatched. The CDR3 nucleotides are TGCGCCAGCAGCCAAGGAACAGGGGATGGAACAGATACGCAGTATTTT. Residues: CASSQGTGDGTDTQYF.

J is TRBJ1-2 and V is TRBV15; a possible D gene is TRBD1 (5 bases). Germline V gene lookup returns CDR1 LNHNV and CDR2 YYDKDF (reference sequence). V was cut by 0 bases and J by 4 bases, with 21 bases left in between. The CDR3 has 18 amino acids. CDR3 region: CATSRDSGLGLGLYGYTF. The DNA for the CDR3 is TGTGCCACCAGCAGAGATAGCGGACTGGGACTCGGCCTCTATGGCTACACCTTC.

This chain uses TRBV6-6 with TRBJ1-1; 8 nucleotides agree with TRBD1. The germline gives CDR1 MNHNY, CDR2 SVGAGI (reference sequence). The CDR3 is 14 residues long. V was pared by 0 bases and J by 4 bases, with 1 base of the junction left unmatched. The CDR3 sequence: CASSYSTGGTEAFF. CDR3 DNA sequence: TGTGCCAGCAGTTACTCTACAGGGGGCACTGAAGCTTTCTTT.

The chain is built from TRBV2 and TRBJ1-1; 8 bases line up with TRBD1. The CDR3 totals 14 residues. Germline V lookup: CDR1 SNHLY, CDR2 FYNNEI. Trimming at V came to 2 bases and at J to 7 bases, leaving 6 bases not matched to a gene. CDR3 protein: CASSEIGTGVEAFF. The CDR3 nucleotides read TGTGCCAGCAGTGAAATTGGGACAGGAGTTGAAGCTTTCTTT.

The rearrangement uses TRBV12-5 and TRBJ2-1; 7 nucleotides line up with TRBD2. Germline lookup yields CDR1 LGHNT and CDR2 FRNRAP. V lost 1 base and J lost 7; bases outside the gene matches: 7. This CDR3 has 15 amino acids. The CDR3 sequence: CASGLGGGGRNEQFF. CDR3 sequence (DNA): TGTGCTAGTGGTTTGGGGGGCGGGGGAAGGAATGAGCAGTTCTTC.

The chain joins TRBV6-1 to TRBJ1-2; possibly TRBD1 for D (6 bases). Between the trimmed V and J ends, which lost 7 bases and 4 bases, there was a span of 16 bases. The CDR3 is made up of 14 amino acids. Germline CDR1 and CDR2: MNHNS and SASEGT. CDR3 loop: CASTDRLGGYGYTF. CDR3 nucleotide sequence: TGTGCCAGCACAGATCGGTTAGGGGGCTATGGCTACACCTTC.

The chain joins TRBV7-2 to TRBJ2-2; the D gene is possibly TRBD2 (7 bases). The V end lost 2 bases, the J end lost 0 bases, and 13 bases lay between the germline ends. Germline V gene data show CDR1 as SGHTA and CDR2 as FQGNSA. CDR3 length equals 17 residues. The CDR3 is CASSLKGGGPNTGELFF. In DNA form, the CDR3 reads TGTGCCAGCAGCTTAAAGGGCGGGGGCCCGAACACCGGGGAGCTGTTTTTT. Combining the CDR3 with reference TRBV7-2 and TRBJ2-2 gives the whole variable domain GAGVSQSPSNKVTEKGKDVELRCDPISGHTALYWYRQSLGQGLEFLIYFQGNSAPDKSGLPSDRFSAERTGGSVSTLTIQRTQQEDSAVYLCASSLKGGGPNTGELFFGEGSRLTVL.

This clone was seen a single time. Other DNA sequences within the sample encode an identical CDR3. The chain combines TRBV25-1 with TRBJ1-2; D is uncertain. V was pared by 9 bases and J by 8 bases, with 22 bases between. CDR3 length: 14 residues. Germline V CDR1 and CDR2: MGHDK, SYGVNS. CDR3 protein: CARTSFLNPYGYTF. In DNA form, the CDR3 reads TGTGCCAGAACGAGTTTTTTAAACCCCTACGGCTACACCTTC.